These 28 T cell receptor beta chains originate from one sample sequenced in a study of long-term antiretroviral therapy in people with HIV. The libraries were made with immunoSEQ v3.0 at survey level. Profiled with immunoSEQ multiplex PCR; TCRdb holds only in-frame clones, not every one. The sample shows fewer than 20,000 clones, 78% of them seen only once. This specimen was unsorted PBMCs, taken at the start of antiretroviral therapy, before treatment. The receptor source for this set is a woman in her thirties or forties with HIV.

The chain carries TRBV18 and TRBJ2-3; D is uncertain. The CDR3 loop spans 15 amino acids. Germline CDR1 KGHSH, CDR2 LQKENI. The V end lost 3 bases, the J end lost 2 bases, and 12 bases lay between the germline ends. The CDR3 sequence: CASSPPGGITDTQYF. The CDR3 DNA follows: TGTGCCAGCTCACCCCCGGGTGGAATCACAGATACGCAGTATTTT.

The rearrangement links TRBV6-5 to TRBJ1-1; a possible D gene is TRBD1 (6 bases). In germline, CDR1 is MNHEY, CDR2 SVGAGI. The CDR3 totals 13 residues. The ends were cut back, 5 bases at V and 5 bases at J, with 12 bases in the middle. CDR3 DNA sequence: TGTGCCAGCAGTACTAACAGGGTTACTGAAGCTTTCTTT. It translates to CASSTNRVTEAFF.

The rearrangement joins TRBV7-8 to TRBJ2-5; possible D gene TRBD2, 5 bases. Germline CDR1 is SGHVS and CDR2 is FQNEAQ. The CDR3 sequence is 11 residues long. The V end lost 5 bases, the J end lost 9 bases, and 10 bases lay between the germline ends. The CDR3: CASSKRAAQYF. In DNA form, the CDR3 reads TGTGCCAGCAGCAAGAGGGCCGCCCAGTACTTC.

The rearrangement uses TRBV7-3 and TRBJ1-2; 7 bases map to TRBD1. Germline trimming cut 3 bases from V and 4 bases from J; bases unmatched to any gene: 11. This CDR3 region has 16 residues. CDR1 is SGHTA, CDR2 FQGTGA, per germline. The CDR3 is CASSFRTGTGIYGYTF. The DNA for the CDR3 is TGTGCCAGCAGCTTCAGGACAGGAACAGGTATCTATGGCTACACCTTC.

This rearrangement joins TRBV7-8 to TRBJ1-1, with 8 bases identical to TRBD1. The CDR3 is 14 amino acids. Germline V gives CDR1 SGHVS, CDR2 FQNEAQ. V lost 6 bases, J lost 4 bases, and 7 bases stayed unmatched. CDR3 sequence: CASSLYRGSTEAFF. The CDR3 nucleotides read TGTGCCAGCAGTTTATACAGGGGGAGCACTGAAGCTTTCTTT.

V usage is TRBV10-3 and J usage is TRBJ1-3; D perhaps matches TRBD1 (6 bases). Germline V gene sequence: CDR1 ENHRY, CDR2 SYGVKD. With 6 bases removed from V and 0 bases from J, the gap between germline ends came to 12 bases. This CDR3 spans 15 amino acids. The CDR3 sequence is CAIRATGNSGNTIYF. As DNA, the CDR3 is TGTGCCATCAGGGCCACAGGGAACTCTGGAAACACCATATATTTT.

The chain joins TRBV2 to TRBJ2-5; D may be TRBD1 (6 bases). The CDR3 length is 14 residues. Germline CDR1 and CDR2: SNHLY and FYNNEI. V lost 7 bases to trimming and J lost 4 bases, with 16 bases between them. The CDR3 DNA sequence: TGTGCCAGCACCGGGGCAGGGGAAGGAGAGACCCAGTACTTC. It codes for CASTGAGEGETQYF.

J is TRBJ2-1 and V is TRBV7-6; tentative D call: TRBD1 (6 bases). V lost 0 bases, J lost 8 bases, and 8 bases lay in between. CDR1 and CDR2 from the germline V gene are SGHVS and FNYEAQ. The CDR3 extends over 13 amino acids. CDR3 DNA: TGTGCCAGCAGCTTAGCGGGGGCAGATGAGCAGTTCTTC. This codes for CASSLAGADEQFF.

The genes are TRBV2 and TRBJ2-7; D is possibly TRBD1 (6 bases). V was cut by 6 bases and J by 1 base, with 19 bases left in between. Germline V gene data show CDR1 as SNHLY and CDR2 as FYNNEI. The CDR3 is 16 amino acids. CDR3 region: CASRRTVFSHSYEQYF. The CDR3 region has the DNA TGTGCCAGCAGGAGGACAGTGTTTTCCCATTCCTACGAGCAGTACTTC.

The rearrangement links TRBV2 to TRBJ2-5; D not resolved. Germline CDR1 reads SNHLY; CDR2 reads FYNNEI. CDR3 length equals 14 residues. Between the trimmed V and J ends, which lost 4 bases and 5 bases, there was a span of 14 bases. CDR3 nucleotides: TGTGCCAGCAGTGCCCTTAGCTCGGTCGAGACCCAGTACTTC. It encodes CASSALSSVETQYF.

The rearrangement uses TRBV7-3 and TRBJ2-7, with 13 bases identical to TRBD2. The junction had 5 bases not matched to a gene; V was cut back by 1 base and J by 5 bases. Germline V gives CDR1 SGHTA, CDR2 FQGTGA. This CDR3 is built from 16 residues. Written as DNA, the CDR3 is TGTGCCAGCAGCTTAAAACTAGCGGGGGGGCGTAACGAGCAGTACTTC. Translating gives CASSLKLAGGRNEQYF. The variable domain in full, completed from reference TRBV7-3 and TRBJ2-7, reads GAGVSQTPSNKVTEKGKYVELRCDPISGHTALYWYRQSLGQGPEFLIYFQGTGAADDSGLPNDRFFAVRPEGSVSTLKIQRTERGDSAVYLCASSLKLAGGRNEQYFGPGTRLTVT.

DNA of the CDR3: TGTGCCACCAGCAGAGGCGGCGGAGGCGGCTCCTACGAGCAGTACTTC. It translates to CATSRGGGGGSYEQYF. V and J are TRBV15 and TRBJ2-7; D might be TRBD2 (5 bases). CDR1 is LNHNV and CDR2 is YYDKDF in the germline V gene (reference sequence). V was clipped by 1 base and J by 0 bases, with 13 bases between them. There are 16 residues in the CDR3.

This sequence joins TRBV30 and TRBJ1-1; D is uncertain. The germline CDR1 and CDR2 sequences are GTSNPN and SVGIG (reference sequence). The CDR3 is made up of 15 amino acids. V was clipped by 0 bases and J by 0 bases, with 11 bases between them. In DNA, the CDR3 is TGTGCCTGGAGTGTACTAGCAGGACTGAACACTGAAGCTTTCTTT. Amino acid sequence: CAWSVLAGLNTEAFF.

This chain uses TRBV2 with TRBJ1-6; 7 bases map to TRBD1. J lost 17 bases, V lost 5 bases, and 6 bases had no gene match. The length of the CDR3 is 11 residues. From germline, CDR1 is SNHLY and CDR2 FYNNEI. CDR3 coding DNA: TGTGCCAGCAGTCAGACAGGGAATTTCCACTTT. This sequence encodes CASSQTGNFHF.

V and J are TRBV5-1 and TRBJ1-4; 9 bases are a match to TRBD1. Per germline, CDR1 SGHRS and CDR2 YFSETQ. There are 15 residues in the CDR3. After removal of 0 bases from V and 7 bases from J, the junction contained 4 bases not matched to a gene. The CDR3 spells CASSLGGTGSEKLFF. The CDR3 bases are TGCGCCAGCAGCTTGGGAGGGACAGGGAGTGAAAAACTGTTTTTT.

The rearrangement links TRBV7-6 to TRBJ2-1; weak D call: TRBD2 (5 bases). Germline V lookup: CDR1 SGHVS, CDR2 FNYEAQ. This CDR3 contains 11 residues. V lost 3 bases to trimming and J lost 15 bases, with 12 bases between them. The CDR3 protein is CASSLDWEWFF. In nucleotides, the CDR3 is TGTGCCAGCAGCTTGGACTGGGAATGGTTCTTC.

The V gene is TRBV4-2, the J gene TRBJ1-2, with unresolved D. V was shortened by 4 bases and J by 5 bases, with 11 bases between the two germline ends. CDR3 length: 13 amino acids. Germline CDR1 and CDR2: LGHNA and YNFKEQ. In DNA, the CDR3 is TGTGCCAGCAGCCTTTCGGACGGGTATGGCTACACCTTC. Translation: CASSLSDGYGYTF.

J is TRBJ2-4 and V is TRBV25-1; TRBD1 matches 7 bases. The CDR3 extends over 14 amino acids. The J segment lost 5 bases and the V segment lost 6 bases, leaving 7 bases of the junction unmatched. CDR1 and CDR2 from the germline V gene are MGHDK and SYGVNS. The CDR3 DNA reads as TGTGCCAGCAGCCAGCTGGGGACAGAAAACATTCAGTACTTC. Translation gives CASSQLGTENIQYF.

The chain uses TRBV18 and TRBJ2-7, with a tentative D call TRBD1 (5 bases). CDR1 is KGHSH and CDR2 is LQKENI in the germline V gene. The CDR3 consists of 16 residues. Trimming took 1 base from V and 2 from J, leaving 15 bases between them. The CDR3 bases are TGTGCCAGCTCACCACTTAATCACCAGGGTCCCTACGAGCAGTACTTC. It codes for CASSPLNHQGPYEQYF.

This clone was counted once. The chain couples TRBV19 to TRBJ2-2, with TRBD2 as a possible D gene (5 bases). Germline-derived CDR1 and CDR2 are LNHDA and SQIVND (reference sequence). V was trimmed by 7 bases and J by 3 bases, leaving 12 bases between them. CDR3 size: 14 residues. The DNA for the CDR3 is TGTGCCAGTAAACGCCGGGGTGACACCGGGGAGCTGTTTTTT. It is translated as CASKRRGDTGELFF.

The chain has TRBV29-1 and TRBJ1-4, with a weak D call TRBD1 (6 bases). The ends were cut back, 3 bases at V and 2 bases at J, with 10 bases in the middle. This CDR3 comprises 14 residues. Germline V gene lookup returns CDR1 SQVTM and CDR2 ANQGSEA. The CDR3 DNA is TGCAGCGTTGACAGAGGGGGTACTAATGAAAAACTGTTTTTT. Protein: CSVDRGGTNEKLFF.

DNA for the CDR3: TGTGCCTGGACGGGCTTGGATAGCTACACCTTC. Translating it yields CAWTGLDSYTF. This chain joins TRBV30 and TRBJ1-2; unclear D gene. The CDR3 sequence is 11 residues long. Trimming removed 4 bases at V and 9 bases at J, with 12 bases between. Germline V gene lookup returns CDR1 GTSNPN and CDR2 SVGIG (reference sequence).

This clone was detected only a few times. The V gene is TRBV7-8, the J gene TRBJ2-7, with D possibly matching TRBD1 (6 bases). CDR3 length equals 14 residues. Germline CDR1 and CDR2: SGHVS and FQNEAQ. V was cut by 1 base and J by 3 bases, with 10 bases left in between. CDR3 bases: TGTGCCAGCAGCTTAGAGGGACAAAGCTACGAGCAGTACTTC. This encodes CASSLEGQSYEQYF.

The chain has TRBV18 and TRBJ2-3; maybe TRBD2 (7 bases). V gave up 1 base and J gave up 2 bases, with 13 bases separating them. The CDR3 length is 16 residues. Germline V gene sequence: CDR1 KGHSH, CDR2 LQKENI. This CDR3 is CASSPLRGGTTDTQYF. The CDR3 nucleotides are TGTGCCAGCTCACCACTAAGGGGGGGCACCACAGATACGCAGTATTTT.

This clone was recorded once. V usage is TRBV18 and J usage is TRBJ2-1; weak D call: TRBD1 (6 bases). Per the germline V gene, CDR1 is KGHSH and CDR2 is LQKENI. The length of the CDR3 is 13 residues. V shed 5 bases and J shed 6 bases, with 11 bases lying between them. In DNA, the CDR3 is TGTGCCAGCTCAGTATCGACAGGCAATGAGCAGTTCTTC. It codes for CASSVSTGNEQFF.

The chain is built from TRBV30 and TRBJ2-7; maybe TRBD1 (5 bases). Germline V lookup: CDR1 GTSNPN, CDR2 SVGIG (reference sequence). This CDR3 region has 13 residues. Trimming took 3 bases from V and 7 from J, leaving 16 bases between them. The CDR3 region is CAWSPFGAREQYF. CDR3 DNA sequence: TGTGCCTGGAGCCCCTTTGGGGCCCGAGAGCAGTACTTC.

The chain employs TRBV11-2 and TRBJ1-1, with a possible D match to TRBD1 (6 bases). The germline V gene has CDR1 SGHAT and CDR2 FQNNGV. CDR3 length: 15 residues. Trimming removed 4 bases from V and 1 base from J, with 13 bases in between. CDR3 DNA sequence: TGTGCCAGCAGCTATTATCAGGGGCGGAACACTGAAGCTTTCTTT. The encoded protein is CASSYYQGRNTEAFF.

The gene calls are TRBV5-5 and TRBJ2-1, with TRBD1 matching 10 bases. Losses at the gene ends were 1 base for V and 2 bases for J; bases not matched to a gene: 6. The CDR3 contains 17 residues. The germline V gene encodes CDR1 SGHKS and CDR2 YYEKEE (reference sequence). The CDR3 protein is CASSLRTGGRTYNEQFF. The CDR3 DNA reads TGTGCCAGCAGCTTGAGGACAGGGGGTCGGACCTACAATGAGCAGTTCTTC.